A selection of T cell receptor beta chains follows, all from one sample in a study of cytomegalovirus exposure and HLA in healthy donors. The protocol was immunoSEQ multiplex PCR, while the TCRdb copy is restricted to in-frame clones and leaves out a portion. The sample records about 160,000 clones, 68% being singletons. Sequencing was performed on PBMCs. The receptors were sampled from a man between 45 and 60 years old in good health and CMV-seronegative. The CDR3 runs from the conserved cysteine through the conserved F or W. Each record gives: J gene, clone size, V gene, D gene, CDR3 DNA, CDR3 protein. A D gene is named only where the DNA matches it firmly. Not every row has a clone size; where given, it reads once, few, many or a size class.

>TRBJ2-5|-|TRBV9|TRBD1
TGTGCCAGCAGCGTAGACGGACAGGGAAAGACCCAGTACTTC
CASSVDGQGKTQYF
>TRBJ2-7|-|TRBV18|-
TGTGCCAGCTCACCGACTAGTGGGGAGCAGTACTTC
CASSPTSGEQYF
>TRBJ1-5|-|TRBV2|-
TGTGCCAGCACATCTAGCAATCAGCCCCAGCATTTT
CASTSSNQPQHF
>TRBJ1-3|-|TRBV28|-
TGTGCCAGCAGCGCGAGTTTCAACACCATATATTTT
CASSASFNTIYF
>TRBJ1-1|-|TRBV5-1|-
TGCGCCAGCAGCTTCGACAGGAACACTGAAGCTTTCTTT
CASSFDRNTEAFF
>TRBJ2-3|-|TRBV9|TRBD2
TGTGCCAGCAGCGTCGGGACTAGCGGGGATACGCAGTATTTT
CASSVGTSGDTQYF
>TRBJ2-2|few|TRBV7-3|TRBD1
TGTGCCAGCAGCTTACGCGGACAGGCTAACACCGGGGAGCTGTTTTTT
CASSLRGQANTGELFF
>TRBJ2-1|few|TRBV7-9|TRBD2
TGTGCCAGCAGCTTAGAGCTAGCGGGGGGCAGAGAGCAGTTCTTC
CASSLELAGGREQFF
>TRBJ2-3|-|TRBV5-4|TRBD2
TGTGCCAGCAGCCTGGGACTATCAACAGATACGCAGTATTTT
CASSLGLSTDTQYF
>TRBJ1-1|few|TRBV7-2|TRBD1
TGTGCCAGCAGCTTCTCCGGGACAGGGGTCACTGAAGCTTTCTTT
CASSFSGTGVTEAFF
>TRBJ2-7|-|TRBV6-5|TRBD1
TGTGCCAGCAGTTACGGGACAGGGGGGGGCTCCTACGAGCAGTACTTC
CASSYGTGGGSYEQYF
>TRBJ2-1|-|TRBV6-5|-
TGTGCCAGCAGTTACTCCTCCGGGATTTTCTACAATGAGCAGTTCTTC
CASSYSSGIFYNEQFF
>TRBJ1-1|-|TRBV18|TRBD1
TGTGCCAGCTCCCCGGGACAGGGGAACACTGAAGCTTTCTTT
CASSPGQGNTEAFF
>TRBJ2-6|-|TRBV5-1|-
TGCGCCAGCAGGGAGAGGGAAACTGGGGCCAACGTCCTGACTTTC
CASRERETGANVLTF
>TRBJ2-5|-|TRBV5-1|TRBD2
TGCGCCAGCAGCCTGGTGGTAGCGGGGCAAGAGACCCAGTACTTC
CASSLVVAGQETQYF
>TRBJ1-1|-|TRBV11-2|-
TGTGCCAGCACCGCGTGGAGCGCCTCGGGGACTGAAGCTTTCTTT
CASTAWSASGTEAFF
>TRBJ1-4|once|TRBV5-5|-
TGTGCCAGCAGCTTGGGACAGTTTAATGAAAAACTGTTTTTT
CASSLGQFNEKLFF
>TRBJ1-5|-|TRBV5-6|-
TGTGCCAGCAGCTTGCAGGGGAATCAGCCCCAGCATTTT
CASSLQGNQPQHF
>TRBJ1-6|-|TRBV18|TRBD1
TGTGCCAGCTCACCAGGGACAGGGGATAATTCACCCCTCCACTTT
CASSPGTGDNSPLHF
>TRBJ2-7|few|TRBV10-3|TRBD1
TGTGCCATCAGTGAGGTTACCCGGGACAGGGGACCCTACGAGCAGTACTTC
CAISEVTRDRGPYEQYF
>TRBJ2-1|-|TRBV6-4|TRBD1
TGTGCCAGCAGTGACTCCACTTCGTTACAGGGGCGGCAGTTCTTC
CASSDSTSLQGRQFF
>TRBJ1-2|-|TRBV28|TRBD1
TGTGCCAGCAGTAGCTACGGACAGGGTCAATATGGCTACACCTTC
CASSSYGQGQYGYTF
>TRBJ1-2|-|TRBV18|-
TGTGCCAGCTCACCACCTACGGATGGCTACACCTTC
CASSPPTDGYTF
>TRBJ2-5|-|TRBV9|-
TGTGCCAGCGGGGGGGCCCGGGAGACCCAGTACTTC
CASGGARETQYF